This T cell receptor beta chain was sequenced during a study of tumor and adjacent non-tumor tissue in lung cancer. Whole-study context: Stage I to III disease affected about nine men and roughly five women aged roughly 31 to 76.

A modified ARM-PCR protocol with three rounds of nested PCR amplified TCRbeta. TCRdb re-derived calls from the multiplex PCR reads in MiXCR, one entry per CDR3 protein. The sample records 65,000 to 70,000 distinct CDR3 sequences, roughly 56% being singletons. The template was RNA from unsorted bulk tissue. Between August and November 2014, newly diagnosed, chemotherapy-naive lung cancer patients underwent thoracic surgery in China. The CDR3 spans 16 residues. V lost 2 bases and J lost 7, with 15 bases in between. CDR1 and CDR2 from the germline V gene are MGHRA and YSYEKL. This clonotype was detected many times. Its specificity is not known. Whole-study results and caveats: Tumor tissue had significantly higher TCR diversity than normal lung.

The V and J genes are TRBV4-1 and TRBJ1-6; D not resolved. This TCR was sampled from a man in his fifties or sixties with non-small cell lung cancer. The specimen was lung tumor tissue. The CDR3 protein is CASSQPRGMSNSPLHF. CDR3 nucleotides: TGCGCCAGCAGCCAACCCCGAGGGATGTCAAATTCACCCCTCCACTTT.